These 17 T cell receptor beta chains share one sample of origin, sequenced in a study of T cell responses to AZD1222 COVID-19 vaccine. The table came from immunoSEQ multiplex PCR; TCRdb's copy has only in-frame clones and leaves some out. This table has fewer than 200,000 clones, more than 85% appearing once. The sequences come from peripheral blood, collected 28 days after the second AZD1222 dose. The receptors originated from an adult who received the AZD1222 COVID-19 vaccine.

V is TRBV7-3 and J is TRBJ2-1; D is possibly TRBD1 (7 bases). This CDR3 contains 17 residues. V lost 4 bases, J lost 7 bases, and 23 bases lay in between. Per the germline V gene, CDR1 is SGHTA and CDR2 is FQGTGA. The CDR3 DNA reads TGTGCCAGCAGCTCAGCACCGAACAGGGGAGGAAAGAATGAGCAGTTCTTC. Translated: CASSSAPNRGGKNEQFF.

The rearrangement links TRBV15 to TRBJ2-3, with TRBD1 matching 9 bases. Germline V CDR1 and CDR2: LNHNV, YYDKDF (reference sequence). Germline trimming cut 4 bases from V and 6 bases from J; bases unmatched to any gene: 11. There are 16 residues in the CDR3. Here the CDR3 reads CATSTKGQGSADTQYF. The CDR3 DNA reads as TGTGCCACCAGCACCAAGGGACAGGGTAGCGCTGATACGCAGTATTTT.

The CDR3 protein is CASSQAGHVSYNSPLHF. The CDR3 coding sequence is TGTGCCAGCAGCCAAGCCGGACACGTCTCCTATAATTCACCCCTCCACTTT. The gene calls are TRBV4-2 and TRBJ1-6; a possible D gene is TRBD1 (5 bases). The CDR3 extends over 17 amino acids. Germline values: CDR1 LGHNA, CDR2 YNFKEQ. With 1 base removed from V and 0 bases from J, the gap between germline ends came to 10 bases.

The CDR3 protein is CASSEVGWKLFF. The CDR3 coding sequence is TGTGCCAGCAGTGAAGTTGGGTGGAAACTGTTTTTT. V usage is TRBV2 and J usage is TRBJ1-4; D remains unclear. Germline CDR1 and CDR2: SNHLY and FYNNEI. The length of the CDR3 is 12 residues. The V end lost 1 base, the J end lost 11 bases, and 8 bases lay between the germline ends.

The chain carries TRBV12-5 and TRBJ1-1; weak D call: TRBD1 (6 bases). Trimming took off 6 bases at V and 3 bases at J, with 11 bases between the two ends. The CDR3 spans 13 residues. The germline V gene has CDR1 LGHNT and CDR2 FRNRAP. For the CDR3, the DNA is TGTGCTAGTGGCCGGGACACGGACACTGAAGCTTTCTTT. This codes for CASGRDTDTEAFF.

The CDR3 DNA follows: TGCAGCGCAAGACAGGGCCAAGAGACCCAGTACTTC. Translation gives CSARQGQETQYF. The chain has TRBV29-1 and TRBJ2-5, with 7 positions matching TRBD1. CDR1 is SQVTM and CDR2 is ANQGSEA in the germline V gene. V was pared by 7 bases and J by 1 base, with 3 bases of the junction left unmatched. The CDR3 spans 12 residues.

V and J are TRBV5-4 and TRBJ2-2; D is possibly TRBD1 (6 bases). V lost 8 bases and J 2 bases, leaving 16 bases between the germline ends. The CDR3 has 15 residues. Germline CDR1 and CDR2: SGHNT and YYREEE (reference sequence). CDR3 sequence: CASRKGTHNTGELFF. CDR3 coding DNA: TGTGCCAGTCGAAAGGGGACACACAACACCGGGGAGCTGTTTTTT.

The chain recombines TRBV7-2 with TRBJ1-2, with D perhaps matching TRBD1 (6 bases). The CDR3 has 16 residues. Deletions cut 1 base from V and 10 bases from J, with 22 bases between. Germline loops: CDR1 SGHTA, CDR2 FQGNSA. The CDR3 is CASSLEARRTVLVYTF. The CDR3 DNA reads TGTGCCAGCAGCTTAGAAGCGCGGAGGACAGTACTGGTCTACACCTTC.

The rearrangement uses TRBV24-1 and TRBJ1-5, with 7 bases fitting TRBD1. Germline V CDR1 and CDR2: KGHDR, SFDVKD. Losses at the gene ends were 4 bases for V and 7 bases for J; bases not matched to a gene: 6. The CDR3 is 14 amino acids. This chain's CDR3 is CATSDYRGGQPQHF. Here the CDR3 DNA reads TGTGCCACCAGTGACTACAGGGGCGGGCAGCCCCAGCATTTT.

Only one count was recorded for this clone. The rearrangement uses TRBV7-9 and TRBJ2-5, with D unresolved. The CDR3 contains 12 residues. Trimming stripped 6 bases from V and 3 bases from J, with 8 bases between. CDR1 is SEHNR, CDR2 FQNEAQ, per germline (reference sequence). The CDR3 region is CASRQSKETQYF. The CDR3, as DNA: TGTGCCAGCAGACAGAGCAAAGAGACCCAGTACTTC.

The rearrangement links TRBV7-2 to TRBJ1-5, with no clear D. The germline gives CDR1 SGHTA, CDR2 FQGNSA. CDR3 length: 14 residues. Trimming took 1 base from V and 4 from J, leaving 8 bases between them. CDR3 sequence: CASSLDWANQPQHF. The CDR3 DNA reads TGTGCCAGCAGCTTAGATTGGGCGAATCAGCCCCAGCATTTT.

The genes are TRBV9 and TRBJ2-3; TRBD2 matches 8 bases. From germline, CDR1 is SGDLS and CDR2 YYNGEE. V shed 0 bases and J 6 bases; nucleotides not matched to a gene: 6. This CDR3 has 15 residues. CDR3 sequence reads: CASSVAPGGMDTQYF. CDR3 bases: TGTGCCAGCAGCGTAGCTCCGGGGGGGATGGATACGCAGTATTTT.

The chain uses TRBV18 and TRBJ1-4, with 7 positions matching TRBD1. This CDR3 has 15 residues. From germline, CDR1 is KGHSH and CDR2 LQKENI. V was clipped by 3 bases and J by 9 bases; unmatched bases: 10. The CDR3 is CASSPTETGLQKLFF. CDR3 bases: TGTGCCAGCTCACCCACCGAGACAGGGTTACAAAAACTGTTTTTT.

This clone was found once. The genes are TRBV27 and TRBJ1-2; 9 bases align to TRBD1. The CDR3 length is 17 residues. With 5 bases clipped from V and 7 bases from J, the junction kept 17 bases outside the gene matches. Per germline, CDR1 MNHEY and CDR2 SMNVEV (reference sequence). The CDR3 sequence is CASSPIPGQGAEGGYTF. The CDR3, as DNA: TGTGCCAGCAGTCCTATACCGGGACAGGGTGCAGAGGGTGGCTACACCTTC.

The CDR3 DNA follows: TGTGCCAGCAGCGGCCGGGACAGGGGTAACTATGGCTACACCTTC. Its protein is CASSGRDRGNYGYTF. V usage is TRBV3-1 (or the pseudogene TRBV3-2) and J usage is TRBJ1-2; 10 bases line up with TRBD1. Germline CDR1 LGHDT, CDR2 YNNKEL (reference sequence). V lost 5 bases, J lost 1 base, and 4 bases stayed unmatched. CDR3 length: 15 amino acids.

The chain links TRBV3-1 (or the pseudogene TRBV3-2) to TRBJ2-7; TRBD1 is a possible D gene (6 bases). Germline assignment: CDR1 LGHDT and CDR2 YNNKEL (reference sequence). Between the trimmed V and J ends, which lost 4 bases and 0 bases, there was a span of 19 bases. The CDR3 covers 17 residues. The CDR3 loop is CASSLRLGQGSSYEQYF. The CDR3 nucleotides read TGTGCCAGCAGCCTCCGCCTGGGACAAGGAAGCTCCTACGAGCAGTACTTC.

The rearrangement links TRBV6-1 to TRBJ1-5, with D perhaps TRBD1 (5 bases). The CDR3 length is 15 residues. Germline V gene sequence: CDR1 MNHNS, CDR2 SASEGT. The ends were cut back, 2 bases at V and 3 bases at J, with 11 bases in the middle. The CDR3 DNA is TGTGCCAGCAGTGAACGCCGGGGCTACAATCAGCCCCAGCATTTT. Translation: CASSERRGYNQPQHF.